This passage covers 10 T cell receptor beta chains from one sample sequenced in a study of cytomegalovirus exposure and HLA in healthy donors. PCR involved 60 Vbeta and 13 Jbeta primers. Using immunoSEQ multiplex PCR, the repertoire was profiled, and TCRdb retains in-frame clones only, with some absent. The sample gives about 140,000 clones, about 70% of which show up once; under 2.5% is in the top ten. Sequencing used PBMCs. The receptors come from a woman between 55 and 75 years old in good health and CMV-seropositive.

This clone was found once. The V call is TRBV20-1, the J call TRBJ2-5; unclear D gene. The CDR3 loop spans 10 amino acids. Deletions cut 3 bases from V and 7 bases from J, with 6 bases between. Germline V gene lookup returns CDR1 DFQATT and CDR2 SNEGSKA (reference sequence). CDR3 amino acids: CSASAVTQYF. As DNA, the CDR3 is TGCAGTGCTAGTGCGGTGACCCAGTACTTC.

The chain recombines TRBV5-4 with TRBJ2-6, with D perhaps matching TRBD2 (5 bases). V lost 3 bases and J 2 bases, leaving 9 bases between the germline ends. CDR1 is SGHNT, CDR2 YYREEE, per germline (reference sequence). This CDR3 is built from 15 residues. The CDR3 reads CASSSEGTGANVLTF. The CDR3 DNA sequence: TGTGCCAGCAGCTCCGAGGGCACTGGGGCCAACGTCCTGACTTTC.

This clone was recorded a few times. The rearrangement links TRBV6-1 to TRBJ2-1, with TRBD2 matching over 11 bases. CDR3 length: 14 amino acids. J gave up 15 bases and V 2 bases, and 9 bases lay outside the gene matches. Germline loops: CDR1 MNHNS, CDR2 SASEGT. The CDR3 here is CASSERRLAGGLFF. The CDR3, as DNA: TGTGCCAGCAGTGAAAGAAGGCTAGCGGGAGGTCTGTTCTTC.

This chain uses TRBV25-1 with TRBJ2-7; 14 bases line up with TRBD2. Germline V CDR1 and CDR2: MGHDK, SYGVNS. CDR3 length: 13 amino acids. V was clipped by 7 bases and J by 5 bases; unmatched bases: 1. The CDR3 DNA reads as TGTGCCAGCACGGGACTAGCGGGAGACGAGCAGTACTTC. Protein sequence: CASTGLAGDEQYF.

CDR3 DNA: TGTGCCAGTCGACAGGGGCCAACTGGGGCTGAAGCTTTCTTT. The encoded protein is CASRQGPTGAEAFF. V and J are TRBV28 and TRBJ1-1; 8 bases are shared with TRBD1. The J segment lost 6 bases and the V segment lost 9 bases, leaving 12 bases of the junction unmatched. Germline lookup yields CDR1 MDHEN and CDR2 SYDVKM. There are 14 residues in the CDR3.

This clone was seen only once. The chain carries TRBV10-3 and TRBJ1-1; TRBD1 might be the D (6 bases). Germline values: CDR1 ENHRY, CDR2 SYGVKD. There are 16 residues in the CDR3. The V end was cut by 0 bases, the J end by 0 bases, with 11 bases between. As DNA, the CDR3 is TGTGCCATCAGTGAGTCAGGGGGGGCCATGAACACTGAAGCTTTCTTT. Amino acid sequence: CAISESGGAMNTEAFF.

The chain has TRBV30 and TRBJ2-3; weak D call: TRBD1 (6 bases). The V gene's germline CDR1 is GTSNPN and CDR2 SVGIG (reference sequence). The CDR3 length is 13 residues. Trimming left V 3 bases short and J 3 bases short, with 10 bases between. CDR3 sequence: CAWSSRGTDTQYF. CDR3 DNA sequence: TGTGCCTGGAGCTCTAGGGGGACAGATACGCAGTATTTT.

DNA for the CDR3: TGCGCCAGCAGCTTAGAGCGGGAGGGCCGGGGGGAGCAGTACTTC. This sequence encodes CASSLEREGRGEQYF. The chain is built from TRBV5-1 and TRBJ2-7, with TRBD2 matching over 10 bases. From germline, CDR1 is SGHRS and CDR2 YFSETQ. J lost 7 bases, V lost 2 bases, and 9 bases had no gene match. The CDR3 is made up of 15 amino acids.

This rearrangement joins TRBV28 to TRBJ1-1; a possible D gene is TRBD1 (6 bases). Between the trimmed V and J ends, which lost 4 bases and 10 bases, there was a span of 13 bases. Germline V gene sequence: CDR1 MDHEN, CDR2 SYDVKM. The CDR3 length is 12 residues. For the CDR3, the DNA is TGTGCCAGCAGTTGGAGCAGGGGCGCAGCTTTCTTT. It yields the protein CASSWSRGAAFF.

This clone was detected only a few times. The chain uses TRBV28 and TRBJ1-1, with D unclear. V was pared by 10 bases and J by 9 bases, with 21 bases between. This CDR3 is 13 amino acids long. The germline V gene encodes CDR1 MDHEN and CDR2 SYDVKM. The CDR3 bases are TGTGCCACGGCAGAGGGTAGTCGTTTTCAAGCTTTCTTT. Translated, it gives CATAEGSRFQAFF.